The 3 T cell receptor beta chains reported below all come from one sample, sequenced in a study of blood T cell repertoires in COVID-19. Repertoires were generated with immunoSEQ multiplex PCR, while TCRdb's copy carries only in-frame clones and drops some. Of 270,000 or so clones in the sample, about 85% were seen once. Sequencing was carried out using peripheral blood. These receptors all come from a human donor in a cohort sampled during active COVID-19.

This clone was observed a few times. This chain uses TRBV18 with TRBJ1-5; no firm D call. In germline, CDR1 is KGHSH, CDR2 LQKENI. The CDR3 sequence is 14 residues long. V was cut by 2 bases and J by 5 bases, with 10 bases left in between. CDR3 sequence (DNA): TGTGCCAGCTCACCAGCATTAACGGATCAGCCCCAGCATTTT. This sequence encodes CASSPALTDQPQHF.

The rearrangement links TRBV7-2 to TRBJ2-1, with TRBD2 matching over 9 bases. Germline V gene lookup returns CDR1 SGHTA and CDR2 FQGNSA. V shed 5 bases, J shed 0 bases, and the junction held 5 bases outside the gene matches. The CDR3 has 16 residues. The CDR3 protein is CASSPMGLASYNEQFF. CDR3 DNA sequence: TGTGCCAGCAGCCCGATGGGACTAGCCTCCTACAATGAGCAGTTCTTC.

The chain joins TRBV9 to TRBJ2-4; D unresolved. Trimming cost V 3 bases and J 11 bases, with 15 bases left between them. The CDR3 sequence is 13 residues long. Per the germline V gene, CDR1 is SGDLS and CDR2 is YYNGEE. For the CDR3, the DNA is TGTGCCAGCAGCGAGGCCACTGGCGGAGTTCAGTACTTC. Protein sequence: CASSEATGGVQYF.